This T cell receptor (beta chain) was sequenced in a study of OX40 agonist ivuxolimab in advanced cancers. Study summary: The study reported partial responses in three patients: one hepatocellular carcinoma, two cutaneous melanoma.

As regards this clone: Its antigen is not known.

Study observations and caveats: In general, CD8+ T cells held more expanded clones than CD4+ did, on average.

Germline CDR1 SGHTA, CDR2 FQGNSA. The V end was cut by 1 base, the J end by 5 bases, with 9 bases between. This CDR3 spans 14 amino acids. TCRdb's copy holds only in-frame clones and misses some; the assay was immunoSEQ multiplex PCR. The data contain tens of thousands of clones, around four fifths of them singletons. The genes are TRBV7-2 and TRBJ1-5; D perhaps matches TRBD1 (5 bases). This TCR came from an adult with an advanced solid tumor such as melanoma, head and neck, liver or kidney cancer. Specimen: CD4+ or CD8+ T cells sorted from blood, collected in a trial of the OX40 agonist ivuxolimab. CDR3 region: CASSLGGAYQPQHF. Written as DNA, the CDR3 is TGTGCCAGCAGCTTAGGAGGGGCGTATCAGCCCCAGCATTTT.